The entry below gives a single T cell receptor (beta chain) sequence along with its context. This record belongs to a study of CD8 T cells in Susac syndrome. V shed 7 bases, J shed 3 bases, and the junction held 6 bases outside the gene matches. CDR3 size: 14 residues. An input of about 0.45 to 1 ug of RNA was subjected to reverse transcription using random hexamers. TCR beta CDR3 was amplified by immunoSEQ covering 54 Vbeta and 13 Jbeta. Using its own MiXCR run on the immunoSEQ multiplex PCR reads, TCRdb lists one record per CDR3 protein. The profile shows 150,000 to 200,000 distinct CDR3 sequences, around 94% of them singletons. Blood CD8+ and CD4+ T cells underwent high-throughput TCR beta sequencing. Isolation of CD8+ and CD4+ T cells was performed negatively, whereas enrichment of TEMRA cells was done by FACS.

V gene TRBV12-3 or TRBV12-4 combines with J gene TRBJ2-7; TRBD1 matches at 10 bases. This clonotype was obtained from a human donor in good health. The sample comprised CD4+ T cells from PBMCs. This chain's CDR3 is CASKPGTGVYEQYF. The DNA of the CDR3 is TGTGCCAGCAAACCCGGGACAGGGGTCTACGAGCAGTACTTC.